The T cell receptor (beta chain) described here comes from a study of cytomegalovirus exposure and HLA in healthy donors. The CDR3 length is 16 residues. From germline, CDR1 is LGHNA and CDR2 YSLEER. Trimming cost V 0 bases and J 3 bases, with 15 bases left between them. The PCR used 60 Vbeta and 13 Jbeta primers. The table came from immunoSEQ multiplex PCR; TCRdb's copy has only in-frame clones and leaves some out. The sample has about 160,000 clones; roughly 70% are singletons. For this clone: The target antigen is unknown.

Overall study results and limits: Most sequenced TCRs were rare (though some public TCRs occurred in many donors).

What was sequenced was PBMCs. The clonotype was recovered from a man aged 35 to 55 in good health and CMV-seropositive. This chain links TRBV4-3 with TRBJ2-7, with a weak D call TRBD1 (5 bases). CDR3 protein: CASSQDSAAGFYEQYF. The CDR3 nucleotides read TGCGCCAGCAGCCAAGATTCCGCGGCAGGGTTCTACGAGCAGTACTTC.